The source of this TCR beta chain is a study of cytomegalovirus exposure and HLA in healthy donors. Study observations and caveats: There were a few CMV-associated chains whose specificity for CMV antigens was confirmed in vitro. Trimming of TCR beta V- and J-genes showed a link, identified in a later analysis, to a missense DCLRE1C variant.

As for this clone: Its matching antigen is unknown.

13 Jbeta primers and 60 Vbeta primers were used for the PCR. Clones were read by immunoSEQ multiplex PCR, and TCRdb kept only the in-frame ones, dropping some. The repertoire consists of over 150,000 clones, with less than 80% occurring once and the leading ten covering around 2.3%. This CDR3 region has 15 residues. Between the trimmed V and J ends, which lost 6 bases and 9 bases, there was a span of 24 bases. Germline CDR1 is MNHEY and CDR2 is SVGAGI. This clonotype was obtained from a man aged 25 to 40 in good health and CMV-seronegative. The specimen sequenced was PBMCs. The chain recombines TRBV6-5 with TRBJ2-7, with D possibly matching TRBD1 (6 bases). CDR3 DNA: TGTGCCAGCAGGGGAGACAGGCAGCACAACAAGGGGCAGTACTTC. This encodes CASRGDRQHNKGQYF.